This T cell receptor (beta chain) was sequenced for a study of identical twins. Comment on this clonotype: Its antigen is as yet unknown.

Whole-study results and caveats: Twins' excess sharing was less marked for out-of-frame beta sequences. Instead of following the same donors, the conclusions were based on cross-sectional statistical analysis. Researchers caution that invariant MAIT and iNKT cells could partly confound zero-insertion analyses.

Trimming took 1 base from V and 6 from J; bases not matched to a gene: 1. This CDR3 is built from 15 residues. Germline CDR1 reads SGHAT; CDR2 reads FQNNGV. Template switching (which added a universal primer site) was used, and cDNA carried unique molecular identifiers. TCRdb itself ran the 5' RACE reads through MiXCR, one entry per CDR3 protein. Of about 480,000 distinct CDR3 sequences listed, 13% to 15% are singletons. The data were also submitted as part of a second study, on yellow fever vaccine responses in identical twins.

The material sequenced was CD4+ T cells sorted from blood. The receptor was derived from a woman aged 18-29 years in good health. The rearrangement joins TRBV11-2 to TRBJ2-1; 12 nucleotides match TRBD2. CDR3 in DNA: TGTGCCAGCAGCTTAGTGGGACTAGCGGGCAATGAGCAGTTCTTC. Protein product: CASSLVGLAGNEQFF.